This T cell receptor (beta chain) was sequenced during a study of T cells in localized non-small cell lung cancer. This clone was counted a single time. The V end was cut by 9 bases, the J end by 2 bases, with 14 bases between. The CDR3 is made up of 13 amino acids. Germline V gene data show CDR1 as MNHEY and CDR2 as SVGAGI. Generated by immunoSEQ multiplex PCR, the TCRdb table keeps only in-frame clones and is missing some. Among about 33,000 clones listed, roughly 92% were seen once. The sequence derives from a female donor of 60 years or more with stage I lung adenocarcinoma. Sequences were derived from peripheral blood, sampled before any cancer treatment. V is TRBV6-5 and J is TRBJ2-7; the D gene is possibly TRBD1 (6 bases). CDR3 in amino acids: CASWSRDTYEQYF. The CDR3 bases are TGTGCCAGTTGGTCCCGGGACACCTACGAGCAGTACTTC.